This T cell receptor (beta chain) came from a study of cytomegalovirus exposure and HLA in healthy donors. The wider study: Of roughly 400 genotyped donors, 65% to 85% clustered with self-reported Caucasian donors.

Worth noting for this clone: Its target is unknown.

General study points: Follow-up analysis found HLA locus-dependent TCR association rates, highest for DRB1 and lowest for HLA-C. For presence/absence analyses, sequencing depth was assumed to be roughly uniform across donors.

The PCR made use of 60 Vbeta and 13 Jbeta primers. Some clones are missing from TCRdb's copy, which holds only in-frame ones; the method was immunoSEQ multiplex PCR. The sample gives tens of thousands of clones, around 80% of which show up once; 4% to 5.5% is in the top ten. J lost 5 bases, V lost 4 bases, and 5 bases had no gene match. This CDR3 contains 14 residues. Germline V gives CDR1 SGHTA, CDR2 FQGNSA. This TCR derives from a man aged 25-45 years in good health and CMV-seropositive. The source material was PBMCs. The V and J genes are TRBV7-2 and TRBJ1-5, with 7 bases matching TRBD1. CDR3 sequence (DNA): TGTGCCAGCAGCTCGAACAGGGGCCATCAGCCCCAGCATTTT. It codes for CASSSNRGHQPQHF.